A selection of T cell receptor beta chains follows, all from one sample in a study of OX40 agonist ivuxolimab in advanced cancers. Sequencing used immunoSEQ multiplex PCR; TCRdb keeps in-frame clones, though not all of them. This sample yields around 150,000 clones, of which under 95% are seen a single time; approximately 0.99% belongs to the top ten. Sample: CD4+ or CD8+ T cells sorted from blood, taken in a trial of the OX40 agonist ivuxolimab. Source of these receptors: an adult with an advanced solid tumor such as melanoma, head and neck, liver or kidney cancer. CDR3s include the opening cysteine and the closing phenylalanine or tryptophan. The order of the fields is clone size, D gene, J gene, V gene, CDR3 DNA, CDR3 protein. A D gene is named only where the DNA matches it firmly. Clone size is stated in some rows and not others, as once, few, many or a class when expanded.

>NA|TRBD2|TRBJ2-1|TRBV7-3
TGTGCCAGCAGCTTAACGGTGGGACGGCGGACTAGCCACAATGAGCAGTTCTTC
CASSLTVGRRTSHNEQFF
>NA|NA|TRBJ1-3|TRBV5-1
TGCGCATCCCGGGACGGCGGCTTCTCTGGAAACACCATATATTTT
CASRDGGFSGNTIYF
>NA|NA|TRBJ2-5|TRBV4-2
TGTGCCAGCAGCCAAGGACCCTCAGAGACCCAGTACTTC
CASSQGPSETQYF
>NA|TRBD1|TRBJ1-2|TRBV29-1
TGCAGCGTCGCCTCACCCCGGACAGGGGAATATGGCTACACCTTC
CSVASPRTGEYGYTF
>NA|TRBD1|TRBJ2-6|TRBV27
TGTGCCAGCAGCTTACAGGGGATGGGGGCCAACGTCCTGACTTTC
CASSLQGMGANVLTF
>NA|TRBD1|TRBJ1-2|TRBV6-5
TGTGCCAGCAGGGTGGGACAGGGGAACTATGGCTACACCTTC
CASRVGQGNYGYTF
>NA|NA|TRBJ1-3|TRBV5-1
TGCGCCAGCAGCTTGGAAGGAAACTCTGGAAACACCATATATTTT
CASSLEGNSGNTIYF
>NA|NA|TRBJ1-6|TRBV19
TGTGCCAGTACCGCGGCGCCCGGGACTTCGAGCTCCTATAATTCACCCCTCCACTTT
CASTAAPGTSSSYNSPLHF
>NA|TRBD2|TRBJ2-7|TRBV7-9
TGTGCCAGCAGCTTAGGGCGGGAGTGGTTAGAGGAGCAGTACTTC
CASSLGREWLEEQYF
>NA|NA|TRBJ2-7|TRBV6-5
TGTGCCAGCAGTGGCGCCCTAGGGAAGAGGTCCGAGCAGTACTTC
CASSGALGKRSEQYF
>NA|NA|TRBJ1-1|TRBV5-1
TGCGCCAGCGGACGGGCTCTGGACACTGAAGCTTTCTTT
CASGRALDTEAFF
>NA|TRBD2|TRBJ2-1|TRBV7-2
TGTGCCAGCAGCTCCCAGCGCGGGAGGGGGGCCTACAATGAGCAGTTCTTC
CASSSQRGRGAYNEQFF
>NA|NA|TRBJ1-2|TRBV18
TGTGCCAGCTCACCACCGGGACACTCAGCGTCCCCGTATGGCTACACCTTC
CASSPPGHSASPYGYTF
>NA|NA|TRBJ2-5|TRBV9
TGTGCCAGCAGCGTAGGGGGGGCTCTAAGGTCAGAGACCCAGTACTTC
CASSVGGALRSETQYF
>NA|NA|TRBJ1-3|TRBV6-6
TGTGCCAGCAGTTACATGGCGCCGCCGTCTGGAAACACCATATATTTT
CASSYMAPPSGNTIYF
>NA|NA|TRBJ1-4|TRBV11-2
TGTGCCAGCAGCTTTCTAGGAGAAAAACTGTTTTTT
CASSFLGEKLFF
>once|NA|TRBJ2-7|TRBV5-1
TGCGCCAGCACAGGGCAGGGGAGGCTCGAGCAGTACTTC
CASTGQGRLEQYF
>NA|NA|TRBJ2-7|TRBV7-9
TGTGCCAGCAACCCTCTGGGGGACGAGCAGTACTTC
CASNPLGDEQYF
>NA|TRBD1|TRBJ1-1|TRBV10-3
TGTGCCATCAGTCCGACAGGGGAGGACACTGAAGCTTTCTTT
CAISPTGEDTEAFF
>once|NA|TRBJ2-7|TRBV6-5
TGTGCCAGCAGACGCACGGGGGAAGGCTACGAGCAGTACTTC
CASRRTGEGYEQYF
>NA|TRBD1|TRBJ2-4|TRBV5-6
TGTGCCAGCAGCTCCCCACAACAGGGGGATTCCAAAAACATTCAGTACTTC
CASSSPQQGDSKNIQYF
>NA|NA|TRBJ2-3|TRBV11-3
TGTGCCAGCAGCTTAGATGCAGATACGCAGTATTTT
CASSLDADTQYF
>NA|NA|TRBJ2-7|TRBV20-1
TGCAGTGCCAAGACAGGCTACGAGCAGTACTTC
CSAKTGYEQYF
>NA|NA|TRBJ2-6|TRBV9
TGTGCCAGCAACCTAGACGGAACTGGGGCCAACGTCCTGACTTTC
CASNLDGTGANVLTF
>NA|NA|TRBJ2-3|TRBV5-1
TGCGCCAGCAGCCCGGGGACTACAGATACGCAGTATTTT
CASSPGTTDTQYF
>once|TRBD1|TRBJ2-2|TRBV7-3
TGTGCCAGCAGCGACCGGACAGGGGCGACCGGGGAGCTGTTTTTT
CASSDRTGATGELFF
>NA|TRBD1|TRBJ1-4|TRBV4-2
TGTGCCAGCAGCTTTCGGGGACAGGGAATCGAAAAACTGTTTTTT
CASSFRGQGIEKLFF
>NA|NA|TRBJ2-2|TRBV6-6
TGTGCCAGCAGTTACTCAGGATGGGGGGAGCTGTTTTTT
CASSYSGWGELFF
>NA|NA|TRBJ1-1|TRBV5-1
TGCGCCAGCAGCCTTACCGCAGGGGCCTTCGGTGAAGCTTTCTTT
CASSLTAGAFGEAFF
>once|NA|TRBJ2-1|TRBV18
TGTGCCAGCTCACCCCTAGACCTACACAATGAGCAGTTCTTC
CASSPLDLHNEQFF
>NA|NA|TRBJ2-1|TRBV28
TGTGCCAGCGAAGGAAGCTCCTACAATGAGCAGTTCTTC
CASEGSSYNEQFF
>NA|NA|TRBJ2-5|TRBV11-2
TGTGCCAGCAGCTTCAGGGGTATGCGGGAGACCCAGTACTTC
CASSFRGMRETQYF
>NA|TRBD1|TRBJ2-7|TRBV7-8
TGTGCCAGCAGCTTAACCAGGGGGTCCTACGAGCAGTACTTC
CASSLTRGSYEQYF
>NA|NA|TRBJ1-4|TRBV5-6
TGTGCCAGCAGCTTTAGGGTGCCTAATGAAAAACTGTTTTTT
CASSFRVPNEKLFF
>NA|TRBD1|TRBJ2-1|TRBV5-1
TGCGCCAGCAGCTATCCATCAGGGGGATCCTACAATGAGCAGTTCTTC
CASSYPSGGSYNEQFF
>NA|NA|TRBJ2-7|TRBV27
TGTGCCAGCAGTCCCCGGGGACTCTCCTACGAGCAGTACTTC
CASSPRGLSYEQYF
>NA|TRBD1|TRBJ1-2|TRBV6-1
TGTGCCAGCAGTGAAGCTGGGACAGGCCTTCCCTATGGCTACACCTTC
CASSEAGTGLPYGYTF
>NA|NA|TRBJ1-1|TRBV6-1
TGTGCCAGCCGCAGCATGAACACTGAAGCTTTCTTT
CASRSMNTEAFF
>NA|NA|TRBJ1-3|TRBV30
TGTGCCTGGAGTCTAAGGAGTGGAAACACCATATATTTT
CAWSLRSGNTIYF
>NA|TRBD2|TRBJ2-7|TRBV7-2
TGTGCCAGCAGCTTCGGACTAGCGGGAGGGCCCAACGAGCAGTACTTC
CASSFGLAGGPNEQYF
>NA|NA|TRBJ2-5|TRBV29-1
TGCAGCGTTGCGCGACTAGGTAACCAAGAGACCCAGTACTTC
CSVARLGNQETQYF
>NA|TRBD1|TRBJ1-2|TRBV7-3
TGTGCCAGCAGCCCCGGGACAGGGGGTGGTGGCTACACCTTC
CASSPGTGGGGYTF
>NA|NA|TRBJ2-6|TRBV5-4
TGTGCCAGCAGCTTGGCTATATCGGCAGCTGGGGCCAACGTCCTGACTTTC
CASSLAISAAGANVLTF
>NA|TRBD2|TRBJ2-1|TRBV5-1
TGCGCCAGCAGCTTGGGGACGGCTAGCGGGATCCTCTCCTACAATGAGCAGTTCTTC
CASSLGTASGILSYNEQFF
>once|TRBD1|TRBJ2-7|TRBV18
TGTGCCAGCTCACCAGGACAGGGGGCCTCCTACGAGCAGTACTTC
CASSPGQGASYEQYF
>NA|NA|TRBJ2-7|TRBV15
TGTGCCACCAGCAGACCTGTTTTAGGGGTAGCCTACGAGCAGTACTTC
CATSRPVLGVAYEQYF
>NA|TRBD2|TRBJ2-3|TRBV5-6
TGTGCCAGCAGCTTGCGCACTAGCGGGGGCCCTTTCTTCGCGCAGTATTTT
CASSLRTSGGPFFAQYF
>NA|NA|TRBJ2-7|TRBV4-3
TGCGCCAGCAGCCAAACCGGGACCATGTACGAGCAGTACTTC
CASSQTGTMYEQYF
>NA|TRBD1|TRBJ1-2|TRBV6-1
TGTGCCAGCAGTCGGGACAGCATCTATGGCTACACCTTC
CASSRDSIYGYTF
>NA|TRBD1|TRBJ1-5|TRBV5-6
TGTGCCAGCAGCCCCAGACAGGGGAGGGGCAATCAGCCCCAGCATTTT
CASSPRQGRGNQPQHF
>NA|TRBD1|TRBJ1-1|TRBV4-2
TGTGCCAGCAGCTCCGCGGACAGGCTGAGGTACCCCCTGAACACTGAAGCTTTCTTT
CASSSADRLRYPLNTEAFF
>NA|NA|TRBJ2-5|TRBV7-9
TGTGCCAGCAGCTCCAACGCGGGACAAGAGACCCAGTACTTC
CASSSNAGQETQYF
>NA|NA|TRBJ2-5|TRBV20-1
TGCAGTGCTGAGCAAGAGACCCAGTACTTC
CSAEQETQYF